Shown below are 8 T cell receptor beta chains from a single sample sequenced in a study of cytomegalovirus exposure and HLA in healthy donors. Primers included in the PCR were 60 Vbeta and 13 Jbeta primers. Only in-frame clones appear in the TCRdb table, and some are missing; sequencing was by immunoSEQ multiplex PCR. The table includes 150,000 to 200,000 clones, 82% detected once. The sample comprised PBMCs. All receptors come from a girl aged 2-10 years in good health and CMV-seropositive.

The count of this clone is one. The chain recombines TRBV7-9 with TRBJ2-7; D is unresolved. Germline CDR1 SEHNR, CDR2 FQNEAQ (reference sequence). This CDR3 is built from 11 residues. Trimming left V 5 bases short and J 4 bases short, with 6 bases between. This CDR3 is CASSPGYEQYF. The CDR3 nucleotides read TGTGCCAGCAGCCCCGGGTACGAGCAGTACTTC.

This clone was detected once. The gene calls are TRBV5-6 and TRBJ2-5, with D possibly matching TRBD1 (6 bases). CDR1 SGHDT and CDR2 YYEEEE come from the germline V gene. This CDR3 spans 13 amino acids. The V and J ends lost 0 bases and 5 bases respectively, with 8 bases between them. CDR3: CASSLGGPETQYF. For the CDR3, the DNA is TGTGCCAGCAGCTTGGGGGGGCCGGAGACCCAGTACTTC.

The chain has TRBV30 and TRBJ2-7, with 9 bases that match TRBD2. With 3 bases clipped from V and 3 bases from J, the junction kept 15 bases outside the gene matches. From germline, CDR1 is GTSNPN and CDR2 SVGIG (reference sequence). The CDR3 spans 17 residues. The CDR3 DNA reads as TGTGCCTGGAGCGGTGGGACTAGCAGGTTATTCGGCTACGAGCAGTACTTC. The encoded protein is CAWSGGTSRLFGYEQYF.

V usage is TRBV7-3 and J usage is TRBJ2-3, with D possibly TRBD2 on 5 matching bases. The ends were cut back, 1 base at V and 1 base at J, with 9 bases in the middle. Germline CDR1 and CDR2: SGHTA and FQGTGA. The CDR3 loop spans 15 amino acids. CDR3 sequence: CASSLNLAGTDTQYF. The CDR3 DNA follows: TGTGCCAGCAGCTTAAATCTAGCTGGCACAGATACGCAGTATTTT.

This chain connects TRBV5-4 to TRBJ2-1; D uncertain. Per germline, CDR1 SGHNT and CDR2 YYREEE (reference sequence). This CDR3 comprises 15 residues. Between the trimmed V and J ends, which lost 0 bases and 5 bases, there was a span of 12 bases. This chain's CDR3 is CASSLGLESNNEQFF. The CDR3 DNA is TGTGCCAGCAGCTTGGGGCTAGAATCTAACAATGAGCAGTTCTTC.

The V gene is TRBV6-5, the J gene TRBJ2-1; the match to TRBD1 covers 7 bases. Germline trimming cut 2 bases from V and 5 bases from J; bases unmatched to any gene: 6. The germline V gene encodes CDR1 MNHEY and CDR2 SVGAGI. The CDR3 totals 15 residues. CDR3 in DNA: TGTGCCAGCAGTTACACGACAGGGTTCCACAATGAGCAGTTCTTC. Translation gives CASSYTTGFHNEQFF.

The CDR3, as DNA: TGTGCCAGCAGTTTACAGAACACCAACTACAATGAGCAGTTCTTC. Its protein product is CASSLQNTNYNEQFF. J is TRBJ2-1 and V is TRBV28; D unclear. Trimming removed 2 bases at V and 3 bases at J, with 11 bases between. The CDR3 totals 15 residues. Per the germline V gene, CDR1 is MDHEN and CDR2 is SYDVKM.

V is TRBV19 and J is TRBJ2-3, with D tentatively TRBD2 (5 bases). The V gene lost 5 bases and the J gene lost 0 bases, with 9 bases spanning the gap. CDR1 LNHDA and CDR2 SQIVND come from the germline V gene (reference sequence). The CDR3 runs to 14 residues. The CDR3 loop is CASSSWTSTDTQYF. The CDR3 DNA sequence: TGTGCCAGTAGTTCGTGGACTAGCACAGATACGCAGTATTTT.